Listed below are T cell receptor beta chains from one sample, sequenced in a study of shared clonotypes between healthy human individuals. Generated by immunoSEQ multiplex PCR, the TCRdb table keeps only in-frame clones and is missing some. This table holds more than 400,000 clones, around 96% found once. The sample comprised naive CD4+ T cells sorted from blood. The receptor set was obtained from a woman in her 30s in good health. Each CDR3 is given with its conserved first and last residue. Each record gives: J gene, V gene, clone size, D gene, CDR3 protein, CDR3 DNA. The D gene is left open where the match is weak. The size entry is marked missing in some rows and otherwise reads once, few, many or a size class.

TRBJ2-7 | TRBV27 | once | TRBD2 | CASSDEPSGRYEQYF | TGTGCCAGCAGTGACGAACCTAGCGGGAGATACGAGCAGTACTTC
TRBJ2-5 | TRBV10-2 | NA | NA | CASSRLLQETQYF | TGCGCCAGCAGTCGACTCCTCCAAGAGACCCAGTACTTC
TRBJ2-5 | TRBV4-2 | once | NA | CASSQDFRETQYF | TGTGCCAGCAGCCAAGATTTTAGAGAGACCCAGTACTTC
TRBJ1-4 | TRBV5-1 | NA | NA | CASSFRHGDEKLFF | TGCGCCAGCAGCTTTAGACATGGGGACGAAAAACTGTTTTTT
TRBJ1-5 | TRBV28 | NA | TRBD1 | CASSTRTGPGQPQHF | TGTGCCAGCAGTACCAGGACAGGGCCAGGTCAGCCCCAGCATTTT
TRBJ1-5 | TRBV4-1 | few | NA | CASSQTRGGQPQHF | TGCGCCAGCAGCCAAACCAGGGGCGGTCAGCCCCAGCATTTT
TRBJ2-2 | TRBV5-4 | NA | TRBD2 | CASSPGLAGANTGELFF | TGTGCCAGCAGCCCGGGACTAGCGGGAGCGAACACCGGGGAGCTGTTTTTT
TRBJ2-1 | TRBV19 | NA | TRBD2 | CASHPRTSGSGEGEQFF | TGTGCCAGTCACCCCCGAACTAGCGGCAGTGGGGAGGGGGAGCAGTTCTTC
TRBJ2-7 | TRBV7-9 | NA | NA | CASSLNDEQYF | TGTGCCAGCAGCTTGAACGACGAGCAGTACTTC
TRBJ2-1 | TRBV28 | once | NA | CATNRAHEQFF | TGTGCCACCAACAGGGCTCATGAGCAGTTCTTC
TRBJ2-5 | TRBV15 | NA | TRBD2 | CATSREASGTETQYF | TGTGCCACCAGCAGAGAAGCTAGCGGGACGGAGACCCAGTACTTC
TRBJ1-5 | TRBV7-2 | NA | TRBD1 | CASSRQGNQPQHF | TGTGCCAGCAGCAGACAGGGGAATCAGCCCCAGCATTTT
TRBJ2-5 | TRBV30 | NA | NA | CAWSVDVGETQYF | TGTGCCTGGAGTGTAGATGTTGGAGAGACCCAGTACTTC
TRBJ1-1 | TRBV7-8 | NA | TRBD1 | CASSLVGTGVRTEAFF | TGTGCCAGCAGCTTGGTCGGGACAGGGGTTAGGACTGAAGCTTTCTTT
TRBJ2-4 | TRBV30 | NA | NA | CAWGGDRKNIQYF | TGTGCCTGGGGAGGGGACAGAAAAAACATTCAGTACTTC
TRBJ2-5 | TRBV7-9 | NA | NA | CASSLLDISYGQYF | TGTGCCAGCAGCTTATTAGACATTTCCTACGGGCAGTACTTC
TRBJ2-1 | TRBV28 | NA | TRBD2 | CASKERDGGYEQFF | TGTGCCAGCAAGGAGCGGGATGGAGGATATGAGCAGTTCTTC
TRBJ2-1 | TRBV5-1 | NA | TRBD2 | CASSLSGTSGITSYNEQFF | TGCGCCAGCAGCTTATCCGGGACTAGCGGGATTACTTCCTACAATGAGCAGTTCTTC